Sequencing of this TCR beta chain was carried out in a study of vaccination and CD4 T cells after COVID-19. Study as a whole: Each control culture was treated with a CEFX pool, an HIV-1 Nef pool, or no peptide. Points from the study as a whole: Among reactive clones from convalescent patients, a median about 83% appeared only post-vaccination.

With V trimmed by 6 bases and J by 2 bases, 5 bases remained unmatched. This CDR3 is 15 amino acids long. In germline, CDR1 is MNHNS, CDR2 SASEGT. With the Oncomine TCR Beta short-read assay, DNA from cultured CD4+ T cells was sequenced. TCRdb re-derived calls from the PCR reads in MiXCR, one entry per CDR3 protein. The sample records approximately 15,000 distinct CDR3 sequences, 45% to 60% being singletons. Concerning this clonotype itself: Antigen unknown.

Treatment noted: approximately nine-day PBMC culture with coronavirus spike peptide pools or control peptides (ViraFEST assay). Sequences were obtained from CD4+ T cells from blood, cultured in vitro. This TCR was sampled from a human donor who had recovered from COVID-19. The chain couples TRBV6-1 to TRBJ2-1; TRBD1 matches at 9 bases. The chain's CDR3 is CASSETGGAYNEQFF. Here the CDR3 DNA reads TGTGCCAGCAGCGAGACAGGGGGTGCCTACAATGAGCAGTTCTTC.